The T cell receptor (beta chain) under discussion was sequenced for a study of OX40 agonist ivuxolimab in advanced cancers. Study context: In three patients, partial responses were observed, one with hepatocellular carcinoma and two with cutaneous melanoma.

Here immunoSEQ multiplex PCR was the method, and the copy in TCRdb shows in-frame clones only, minus some. Here the sample spans approximately 53,000 clones, 85% to 95% being singletons. V was pared by 3 bases and J by 8 bases, with 16 bases between. This CDR3 spans 15 amino acids. Germline V gene sequence: CDR1 SGHAT, CDR2 FQNNGV. In regard to this clone: Its antigen remains unidentified.

Regarding the study as a whole: Undetermined was the antigen specificity of the expanded peripheral T cells.

The sequence was collected from an adult with an advanced solid tumor such as melanoma, head and neck, liver or kidney cancer. V gene TRBV11-2 combines with J gene TRBJ1-4, with a tentative D call TRBD1 (5 bases). Sample: CD4+ or CD8+ T cells sorted from blood, taken in a trial of the OX40 agonist ivuxolimab. In DNA form, the CDR3 reads TGTGCCAGCAGCTTCTCGGGGCAGGGCGGGGAAAAACTGTTTTTT. Its translation is CASSFSGQGGEKLFF. Drawing the rest from reference TRBV11-2 and TRBJ1-4, the complete variable domain is EAGVAQSPRYKIIEKRQSVAFWCNPISGHATLYWYQQILGQGPKLLIQFQNNGVVDDSQLPKDRFSAERLKGVDSTLKIQPAKLEDSAVYLCASSFSGQGGEKLFFGSGTQLSVL.